A single sample gave rise to the 4 T cell receptor beta chains below, sequenced in a study of cytomegalovirus exposure and HLA in healthy donors listed by TCRdb under 2017. Receptors were amplified or captured by the immunoSEQ multiplex PCR assay. A mixture of 60 forward primers for TCR Vbeta segments and 13 reverse primers for TCR Jbeta segments was used in the multiplex PCR. TCRdb took this table from immuneACCESS and kept in-frame rearrangements with V and J called. Such tables lack part of the clones; where checked against another copy, unresolved V genes explain under half of the gap, and the rest is unexplained. This sample lists approximately 200,000 clones; around 74% were detected once. The top ten constitute around 1.6% of the sample. What was sequenced was PBMCs. The receptors come from a girl between 5 and 17 years old in good health and CMV-seropositive.

This chain connects TRBV7-2 to TRBJ1-1; perhaps TRBD1 as D (6 bases). Looked up from germline, CDR1 is SGHTA and CDR2 is FQGNSA. This CDR3 has 13 residues. Trimming left V 5 bases short and J 1 base short, with 8 bases between. CDR3 DNA: TGTGCCAGCAGCCCGGGACAGAACACTGAAGCTTTCTTT. Residues: CASSPGQNTEAFF. Filled out from reference TRBV7-2 and TRBJ1-1, the complete variable domain reads GAGVSQSPSNKVTEKGKDVELRCDPISGHTALYWYRQSLGQGLEFLIYFQGNSAPDKSGLPSDRFSAERTGGSVSTLTIQRTQQEDSAVYLCASSPGQNTEAFFGQGTRLTVV.

This rearrangement joins TRBV6-5 to TRBJ1-2; 11 bases are shared with TRBD1. Trimming took 6 bases from V and 7 from J; bases not matched to a gene: 4. The germline CDR1 and CDR2 sequences are MNHEY and SVGAGI. The CDR3 consists of 13 residues. As DNA, the CDR3 is TGTGCCAGCAGCGCGGGACAGGGGGGTGGCTACACCTTC. Translated: CASSAGQGGGYTF.

The chain links TRBV9 to TRBJ2-1; 10 positions agree with TRBD2. Germline V lookup: CDR1 SGDLS, CDR2 YYNGEE. V lost 3 bases, J lost 0 bases, and 0 bases stayed unmatched. The CDR3 runs 15 residues. CDR3 loop: CASSGTSGSYNEQFF. In DNA, the CDR3 is TGTGCCAGCAGCGGGACTAGCGGCTCCTACAATGAGCAGTTCTTC.

This CDR3 reads CSALAIPGQGDEQFF. CDR3 nucleotides: TGCAGCGCGCTGGCGATACCGGGACAGGGCGATGAGCAGTTCTTC. The chain is built from TRBV29-1 and TRBJ2-1; 9 bases fit TRBD1. Germline values: CDR1 SQVTM, CDR2 ANQGSEA. This CDR3 has 15 amino acids. The V gene end was trimmed by 7 bases and the J gene end by 8 bases; junction bases not matched to a gene: 15.